What follows describes a single T cell receptor (beta chain). Antigen: not known. The sample originates from a study of cytomegalovirus exposure and HLA in healthy donors. Researchers ran the PCR with 60 Vbeta and 13 Jbeta primers. TCRdb keeps only in-frame clones here, not all; method: immunoSEQ multiplex PCR. Among some 140,000 clones listed, about 70% were seen once. General study points: There were reportedly fewer N-insertions in an Asian-associated ancestry cluster than the approximately 670-donor mean, in a later analysis.

This sequence originates from a man in his late teens or twenties in good health and CMV-seronegative. The sequencing input was PBMCs.

The CDR3 bases are TGCGCCAGCACCGGTCCAGATACGCAGTATTTT. It specifies CASTGPDTQYF. The chain recombines TRBV5-1 with TRBJ2-3, with unresolved D. Trimming removed 6 bases from V and 4 bases from J, with 6 bases in between. The CDR3 consists of 11 residues. Germline CDR1 SGHRS, CDR2 YFSETQ.